A selection of T cell receptor beta chains follows, all from one sample in a study of beta chain features in type 1 diabetes. Method: immunoSEQ multiplex PCR; TCRdb's copy keeps in-frame clones and lacks some. The sample shows about 160,000 clones, about 8.1% of them seen only once. The sample was central memory CD4+ T cells from blood. Source of these receptors: a woman aged 18-30 years with type 1 diabetes. Both conserved end residues are part of each CDR3. The order of the fields is clone size, J gene, D gene, V gene, CDR3 protein. A D gene is named only where the DNA matches it firmly. Not every row has a clone size; where given, it reads once, few, many or a size class.

few | TRBJ1-1 | NA | TRBV27 | CASFGWGEAFF
NA | TRBJ2-5 | TRBD2 | TRBV27 | CASSGTSLGQETQYF
NA | TRBJ2-4 | TRBD2 | TRBV30 | CAWKTSGYNKNIQYF
NA | TRBJ2-5 | NA | TRBV1 | CTSSQASVPTGEETQYF
NA | TRBJ1-5 | NA | TRBV19 | CASSRVGGSNQPQHF
few | TRBJ2-7 | NA | TRBV6-5 | CASSYSTDYEQYF
few | TRBJ2-3 | TRBD2 | TRBV14 | CASSSRTSGRGDTQYF
NA | TRBJ2-7 | NA | TRBV2 | CASSRSGASYEQYF
NA | TRBJ1-1 | NA | TRBV19 | CASSPRQGIGTEAFF
many | TRBJ2-1 | NA | TRBV5-1 | CASSLEIPGNEQFF
few | TRBJ1-5 | TRBD1 | TRBV5-6 | CASSAAGGLSNQPQHF
few | TRBJ2-5 | NA | TRBV6-1 | CASSGQRETQYF
few | TRBJ1-6 | TRBD1 | TRBV7-2 | CASRDRGQLSYNSPLHF
few | TRBJ2-6 | NA | TRBV2 | CASVHDRLNSGANVLTF
few | TRBJ2-3 | NA | TRBV5-4 | CASSFSSTDTQYF
NA | TRBJ2-1 | NA | TRBV7-2 | CASTPGGGDGEQFF
many | TRBJ2-2 | NA | TRBV11-3 | CASSLEMGAGNTGELFF
NA | TRBJ2-5 | TRBD1 | TRBV5-1 | CASSWGTGQYQETQYF
few | TRBJ1-1 | NA | TRBV5-6 | CASSSLNMNTEAFF
few | TRBJ2-3 | NA | TRBV5-4 | CASRGSVRQSSTDTQYF
few | TRBJ2-1 | TRBD2 | TRBV4-2 | CASSTSGSSYNEQFF
NA | TRBJ2-7 | TRBD1 | TRBV5-1 | CASSLADRGDEQYF
few | TRBJ2-5 | TRBD1 | TRBV5-1 | CASSSGGAETQYF
few | TRBJ1-5 | NA | TRBV6-5 | CASRLGGSNQPQHF
NA | TRBJ1-4 | TRBD1 | TRBV5-1 | CASSGGQGATNEKLFF
NA | TRBJ2-5 | TRBD2 | TRBV19 | CASSATSGSLVGQETQYF
NA | TRBJ2-7 | TRBD1 | TRBV4-2 | CASSQEGDRPLF
NA | TRBJ2-5 | NA | TRBV4-1 | CASSQDSGQQETQYF
few | TRBJ2-3 | TRBD2 | TRBV5-4 | CASSLLAGEDTQYF
few | TRBJ1-6 | NA | TRBV19 | CASGQHNSPLHF
NA | TRBJ1-3 | TRBD1 | TRBV11-2 | CASSSTPQTGGGNTIYF
few | TRBJ2-1 | TRBD2 | TRBV4-2 | CASSQMALAGGQNEQFF